Listed here is a single TCR beta chain. This clonotype was recorded a few times. This clone's antigen is unknown. Base quality data are lacking; no much larger clone is found one base away. This sample stems from a study of blood T cells in healthy people across ages (dated by TCRdb to between 2014 and 2017). Regarding the research as a whole: In model experiments, roughly one uniquely barcoded TCR beta cDNA molecule per two T cells was captured by template switching. Donors were grouped into four age groups: young (average 16 years), middle-aged (39), aged (over 55) and long-lived (approximately 78). Using the same blood draw, the study looked at two additional independent replicas of 1 million unique cDNA reads for two donors, one aged 18 to 29 and the other aged 80 or older. To avoid experimental bias, donors of different ages were randomly spread across the sequencing lanes. Age-related changes in TCR beta repertoire diversity were measured in the study by deep sequencing normalized with unique cDNA molecular identifiers.

The method was 5' RACE. The sequencer was an Illumina HiSeq 2500. A second about 6 to 11 cycle PCR used a sample-barcoded 5' primer and a J-beta primer mix. A template-switch 5' adaptor carrying 12 random nucleotides introduced a unique molecular identifier onto each TCR beta cDNA molecule. Each sample yielded at least 2.5 million CDR3-containing paired-end reads. First-strand cDNA was synthesized from all RNA with the Mint cDNA synthesis kit, primed by a TRBC-specific oligonucleotide. All cDNA was treated with uracil-DNA glycosylase and then went through a first 18-cycle PCR with the universal primers M1SS and BC2_uni_R. Regarding the original processing steps: Each sample was normalized by randomly selecting 1 million high-quality reads, each carrying a distinct molecular identifier. Reads with shared molecular identifiers were discarded instead of being binned into consensus sequences. CDR3 identification, clonotype clustering and error correction used MiTCR with a Q25 quality threshold and the strictest error-elimination algorithm. A nonparametric unseen species model with Euler transformation was used to estimate lower-bound total TCR beta diversity. TCRdb trimmed public reads at Q25 via fastp, called clones via MiXCR and kept in-frame beta chains. Rows matching on CDR3 protein sequence are summarized as one entry with the most common DNA and genes. TCRdb's processing, not the study's, gives the V and J calls here. This sample holds about 1,400,000 distinct CDR3 sequences; almost 60% were observed only once. The ten most abundant clones make up over 5.5% of the sample.

Donors were 39 systemically healthy Caucasian individuals from Russia aged roughly 6 to 95 years. Around 9.8 milliliters of peripheral blood were collected from each donor into EDTA-treated Vacutainer tubes. Ficoll-Paque density-gradient centrifugation was used to isolate PBMCs, with at least 6.5 million per sample. Total RNA, at least 6 micrograms per sample, was extracted from PBMCs with Trizol reagent. For every donor, an aliquot of PBMCs went through flow cytometry to measure the percentages of naive CD45RAhigh/CD27high T cells. General findings and caveats noted by the study authors: Total diversity estimates from one million sequenced T cells were considered lower bounds and underestimates. Observed TCR beta diversity per million T cells fell roughly linearly with age, and a significant reduction was already apparent by age around 40. There was a strong correlation between observed TCR beta diversity and the percentage of naive T cells measured by flow cytometry. Because donor CMV infection status was unknown, age-related changes in expanded clonotypes were potentially confounded. Compared with the aged group, the long-lived group had more naive CD4+ T cells, fewer expanded clones and increased TCR diversity, suggesting age selection. Because profiling used bulk unsorted PBMCs, naive and antigen-experienced compartments could not be compared conclusively.

The sequence was collected from a man aged 18-30 years in good health. Sequenced: blood.

The CDR3 corresponds to CSLKSVETQYF. The nucleotide sequence is TGCAGCCTGAAATCGGTAGAGACCCAGTACTTC. The sequence is built from TRBV29-1 and TRBJ2-5; the D gene cannot be resolved reliably. CDR1 and CDR2 are drawn from the germline V gene: SQVTM, ANQGSEA. Its CDR3 holds 11 amino acids, cysteine through phenylalanine. The DNA shown is the 33-base CDR3, in frame from base 1. Trimming takes 8 bases from V and 4 bases from J, and the germline ends sit 11 bases apart.